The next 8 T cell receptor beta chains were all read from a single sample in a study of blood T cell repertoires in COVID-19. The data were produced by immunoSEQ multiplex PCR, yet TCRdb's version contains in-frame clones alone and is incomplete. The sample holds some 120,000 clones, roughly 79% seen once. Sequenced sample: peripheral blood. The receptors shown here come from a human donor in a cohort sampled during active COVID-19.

CDR3 loop: CASGEGIDTQYF. The DNA for the CDR3 is TGTGCCAGCGGGGAGGGGATTGATACGCAGTATTTT. The V call is TRBV28, the J call TRBJ2-3; 7 nucleotides line up with TRBD2. The CDR3 length is 12 residues. The germline CDR1 and CDR2 sequences are MDHEN and SYDVKM. V gave up 8 bases and J gave up 6 bases; unmatched junction bases: 5.

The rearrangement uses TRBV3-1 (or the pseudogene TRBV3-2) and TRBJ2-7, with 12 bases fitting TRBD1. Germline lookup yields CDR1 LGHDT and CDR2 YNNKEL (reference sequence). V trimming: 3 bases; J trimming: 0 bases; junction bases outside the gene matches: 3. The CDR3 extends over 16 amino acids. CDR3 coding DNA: TGTGCCAGCAGCCAGGGACAGGGGGCCTCCTCCTACGAGCAGTACTTC. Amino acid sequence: CASSQGQGASSYEQYF.

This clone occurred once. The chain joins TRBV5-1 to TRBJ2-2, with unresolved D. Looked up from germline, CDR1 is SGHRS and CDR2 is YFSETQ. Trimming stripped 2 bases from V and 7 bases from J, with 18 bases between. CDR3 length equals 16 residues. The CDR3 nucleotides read TGCGCCAGCAGCTTCCTGGGCAGAGAATTTGGCGGGGAGCTGTTTTTT. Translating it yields CASSFLGREFGGELFF.

The CDR3 coding sequence is TGTGCCAGTAGTCCCCCCTCGGGGGGGGCCAACGTCCTGACTTTC. This encodes CASSPPSGGANVLTF. The genes are TRBV19 and TRBJ2-6; D is perhaps TRBD2 (5 bases). V lost 5 bases and J lost 4, with 12 bases in between. The CDR3 extends over 15 amino acids. CDR1 and CDR2 from the germline V gene are LNHDA and SQIVND (reference sequence).

The CDR3 DNA is TGTGCCAGCAGAAACCGGGACAGCCAAGAGACCCAGTACTTC. Protein: CASRNRDSQETQYF. The rearrangement joins TRBV6-6 to TRBJ2-5; 7 bases are a match to TRBD1. Germline V lookup: CDR1 MNHNY, CDR2 SVGAGI (reference sequence). V was pared by 6 bases and J by 1 base, with 5 bases of the junction left unmatched. The length of the CDR3 is 14 residues.

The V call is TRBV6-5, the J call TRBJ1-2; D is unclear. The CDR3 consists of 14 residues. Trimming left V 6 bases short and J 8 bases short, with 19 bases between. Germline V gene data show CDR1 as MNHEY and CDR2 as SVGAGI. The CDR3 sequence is CASRVTAGLQGYTF. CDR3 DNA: TGTGCCAGCAGAGTTACCGCGGGCTTGCAAGGCTACACCTTC.

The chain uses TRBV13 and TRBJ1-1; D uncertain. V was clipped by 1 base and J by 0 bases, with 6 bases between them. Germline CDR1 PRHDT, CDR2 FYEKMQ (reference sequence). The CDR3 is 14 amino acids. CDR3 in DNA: TGTGCCAGCAGCTTAGACAGCCTGAACACTGAAGCTTTCTTT. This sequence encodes CASSLDSLNTEAFF.

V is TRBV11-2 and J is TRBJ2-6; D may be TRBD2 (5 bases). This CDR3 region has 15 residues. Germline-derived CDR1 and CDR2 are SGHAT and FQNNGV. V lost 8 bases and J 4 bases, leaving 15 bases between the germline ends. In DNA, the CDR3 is TGTGCCAGCCCTACTCCGGGGTACGGGGCCAACGTCCTGACTTTC. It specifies CASPTPGYGANVLTF.